These 20 T cell receptor beta chains came from one sample sequenced in a study of T-cell reconstitution after alpha-beta-depleted transplantation in children. The TCRbeta library was prepared with unique molecular identifiers. Via MiXCR, TCRdb re-called the PCR reads, giving one row per CDR3 protein. The sample has about 110,000 distinct CDR3 sequences; approximately 10% are singletons. The sample here was PBMCs from the stem cell graft donor, taken from the stem cell graft. The receptors here all came from a human donor who donated a stem cell graft to a child with acute lymphoblastic leukemia.

The chain recombines TRBV30 with TRBJ2-5; the match to TRBD1 covers 9 bases. After removal of 4 bases from V and 5 bases from J, the junction contained 5 bases not matched to a gene. This CDR3 comprises 13 residues. Germline values: CDR1 GTSNPN, CDR2 SVGIG (reference sequence). The CDR3 DNA reads TGTGCCTGGACACAGGGGGCCGTCGAGACCCAGTACTTC. It encodes CAWTQGAVETQYF.

Ten or more counts support this clonotype. The rearrangement joins TRBV10-3 to TRBJ2-7; D is possibly TRBD2 (5 bases). Germline V lookup: CDR1 ENHRY, CDR2 SYGVKD. The CDR3 runs 13 residues. Trimming stripped 3 bases from V and 3 bases from J, with 9 bases between. The CDR3 is CAISDGELYEQYF. CDR3 DNA sequence: TGTGCCATCAGTGACGGGGAACTCTACGAGCAGTACTTC.

Ten or more counts support this clonotype. This chain links TRBV3-1 with TRBJ1-2; 7 bases align to TRBD1. The junction had 2 bases not matched to a gene; V was cut back by 4 bases and J by 0 bases. The germline V gene encodes CDR1 LGHDT and CDR2 YNNKEL (reference sequence). This CDR3 comprises 14 residues. The CDR3 loop is CASSPGQTNYGYTF. CDR3 nucleotide sequence: TGTGCCAGCAGCCCGGGACAGACTAACTATGGCTACACCTTC.

This clonotype came up many times. This chain connects TRBV9 to TRBJ2-3, with D possibly TRBD2 on 6 matching bases. Trimming took 3 bases from V and 4 from J, leaving 12 bases between them. The CDR3 has 14 amino acids. CDR1 and CDR2 (germline): SGDLS, YYNGEE. DNA of the CDR3: TGTGCCAGCAGCGCATGGAGGGCGGCAGATACGCAGTATTTT. This encodes CASSAWRAADTQYF.

This clonotype occurred many times. Compared with germline, one end of the junction differs, possibly owing to a read error. The chain has TRBV7-7 and TRBJ1-1; D unresolved. The CDR3 sequence is 14 residues long. The germline V gene has CDR1 SSHAT and CDR2 FNYEAQ (reference sequence). The DNA for the CDR3 is TGTGCTAGCAGCTTAGCGGTGGGGAGCACTGAAGCTTTCTTT. It encodes CASSLAVGSTEAFF.

The CDR3 DNA sequence: TGCGCCAGCAGCCGTGGGCTAAGGGAACCCAATGAGCAGTTCTTC. It is translated as CASSRGLREPNEQFF. V gene TRBV5-1 combines with J gene TRBJ2-1; D gene unclear. CDR3 size: 15 residues. Germline V CDR1 and CDR2: SGHRS, YFSETQ. Trimming shortened V by 4 bases and J by 6 bases, and 17 bases separated the two germline ends.

This clonotype has at least ten counts. The gene calls are TRBV11-2 and TRBJ2-7; no reliable D call. V shed 2 bases and J shed 2 bases, with 10 bases lying between them. Germline CDR1 is SGHAT and CDR2 is FQNNGV. The length of the CDR3 is 14 residues. CDR3 nucleotide sequence: TGTGCCAGCAGCTTATACGTAGCCCCCTACGAGCAGTACTTC. It yields the protein CASSLYVAPYEQYF. Full variable domain (remainder filled in from reference TRBV11-2 and TRBJ2-7): EAGVAQSPRYKIIEKRQSVAFWCNPISGHATLYWYQQILGQGPKLLIQFQNNGVVDDSQLPKDRFSAERLKGVDSTLKIQPAKLEDSAVYLCASSLYVAPYEQYFGPGTRLTVT.

In this sample, this clonotype turned up many times. V and J are TRBV5-1 and TRBJ2-7; no clear D gene. Trimming removed 0 bases from V and 2 bases from J, with 9 bases in between. Germline CDR1 reads SGHRS; CDR2 reads YFSETQ. CDR3 length: 14 residues. The CDR3 DNA reads as TGCGCCAGCAGCTTGGGAGGCAGGCCCTACGAGCAGTACTTC. Encoded protein: CASSLGGRPYEQYF.

V usage is TRBV11-1 and J usage is TRBJ1-4; a weak D match, TRBD1 (6 bases). The CDR3 sequence is 16 residues long. Per germline, CDR1 SGHAT and CDR2 FQDESV (reference sequence). Trimming removed 1 base from V and 4 bases from J, with 13 bases in between. CDR3 loop: CASSLGDTGYNEKLFF. Here the CDR3 DNA reads TGTGCCAGCAGCTTAGGGGACACGGGATATAATGAAAAACTGTTTTTT.

This clonotype was seen ten or more times. J is TRBJ2-3 and V is TRBV20-1; possibly TRBD2 for D (5 bases). The germline gives CDR1 DFQATT, CDR2 SNEGSKA (reference sequence). This CDR3 contains 14 residues. The V end was cut by 3 bases, the J end by 3 bases, with 13 bases between. CDR3 loop: CSARGTSQTDTQYF. DNA of the CDR3: TGCAGTGCTAGGGGCACTAGTCAGACAGATACGCAGTATTTT.

On this clonotype itself: This could be a read error, since a much larger clone is one nucleotide away. The rearrangement joins TRBV19 to TRBJ1-5; unclear D gene. CDR1 is LNHDA and CDR2 is SQIVND in the germline V gene (reference sequence). This CDR3 is built from 17 residues. CDR3 sequence (DNA): TGTGCCAGTAGTATAGATGGAGGGCAGGTACTCAATAAGCCCCAGCATTTT. Its translation: CASSIDGGQVLNKPQHF.

This clonotype has at least ten counts. The chain is built from TRBV20-1 and TRBJ1-6; TRBD1 matches at 7 bases. Trimming removed 3 bases from V and 8 bases from J; junction bases left unmatched: 7. Germline loops: CDR1 DFQATT, CDR2 SNEGSKA (reference sequence). This CDR3 spans 14 amino acids. The CDR3 protein is CSARGATGDSPLHF. The CDR3 nucleotides read TGCAGTGCTAGGGGAGCTACAGGGGATTCACCCCTCCACTTT.

In this sample, this clonotype turned up many times. The V and J genes are TRBV6-1 and TRBJ2-7; TRBD2 agrees at 7 bases. The ends lost 7 bases at V and 7 bases at J; junction bases unmatched: 10. This CDR3 spans 13 amino acids. Germline CDR1 and CDR2: MNHNS and SASEGT. DNA for the CDR3: TGTGCCAGCACTGGACTAGGAAGAGAAGAGCAGTACTTC. Protein product: CASTGLGREEQYF.

Many counts were recorded for this clonotype. This chain joins TRBV9 and TRBJ1-6; D gene unclear. Germline lookup yields CDR1 SGDLS and CDR2 YYNGEE. The CDR3 runs to 14 residues. V lost 3 bases to trimming and J lost 10 bases, with 14 bases between them. For the CDR3, the DNA is TGTGCCAGCAGCGAAGCCCCAGGAGCCTCACCCCTCCACTTT. Amino acid sequence: CASSEAPGASPLHF.

The sample holds many counts of this clonotype. The V and J genes are TRBV7-3 and TRBJ2-3; 11 bases line up with TRBD2. V gave up 4 bases and J gave up 2 bases; unmatched junction bases: 20. Germline CDR1 is SGHTA and CDR2 is FQGTGA. This CDR3 has 21 amino acids. This chain's CDR3 is CASSSTTPLAGGPSYTDTQYF. In DNA form, the CDR3 reads TGTGCCAGCAGCTCCACCACCCCCTTAGCGGGAGGGCCTAGTTACACAGATACGCAGTATTTT.

Ten or more counts support this clonotype. The chain combines TRBV20-1 with TRBJ2-7, with TRBD2 matching over 8 bases. V lost 4 bases and J lost 3; bases outside the gene matches: 8. The germline V gene has CDR1 DFQATT and CDR2 SNEGSKA (reference sequence). CDR3 size: 14 residues. The CDR3 protein is CSATNERGYYEQYF. CDR3 bases: TGCAGTGCTACAAACGAGCGGGGGTACTACGAGCAGTACTTC.

This clonotype was seen many times. This rearrangement joins TRBV7-2 to TRBJ2-7, with D perhaps TRBD1 (6 bases). This CDR3 spans 15 amino acids. Germline lookup yields CDR1 SGHTA and CDR2 FQGNSA. With 2 bases removed from V and 0 bases from J, the gap between germline ends came to 11 bases. The CDR3 sequence is CASSLMTGLSYEQYF. The CDR3 region has the DNA TGTGCCAGCAGCTTAATGACAGGCCTCTCCTACGAGCAGTACTTC. The full variable domain, rest sourced from reference TRBV7-2 and TRBJ2-7, is GAGVSQSPSNKVTEKGKDVELRCDPISGHTALYWYRQSLGQGLEFLIYFQGNSAPDKSGLPSDRFSAERTGGSVSTLTIQRTQQEDSAVYLCASSLMTGLSYEQYFGPGTRLTVT.

The sample holds many counts of this clonotype. V usage is TRBV4-3 and J usage is TRBJ2-7; 9 bases match TRBD1. CDR3 length: 14 residues. Trimming removed 4 bases from V and 2 bases from J; junction bases left unmatched: 3. Germline V gene sequence: CDR1 LGHNA, CDR2 YSLEER. The CDR3 here is CASSRDRDTYEQYF. The CDR3 bases are TGCGCCAGCAGCCGGGACAGGGACACCTACGAGCAGTACTTC.

This clonotype was observed many times. This sequence joins TRBV5-5 and TRBJ2-1; 10 nucleotides agree with TRBD2. The CDR3 has 15 amino acids. Trimming took 3 bases from V and 6 from J; bases not matched to a gene: 6. Germline V lookup: CDR1 SGHKS, CDR2 YYEKEE (reference sequence). CDR3 sequence reads: CASSSPGLAFNEQFF. In nucleotides, the CDR3 is TGTGCCAGCAGCTCGCCGGGACTAGCGTTCAATGAGCAGTTCTTC.

This clonotype was detected ten times or more. The chain recombines TRBV20-1 with TRBJ1-2; D not certain. The CDR3 runs 13 residues. CDR1 is DFQATT and CDR2 is SNEGSKA in the germline V gene (reference sequence). The CDR3 DNA follows: TGCAGCCCCGGCGGAAGTACTAACTATGGCTACACCTTC. Translation gives CSPGGSTNYGYTF.